This entry concerns a single TCR beta chain. The antigen is not known. CDR1 is LNHDA and CDR2 is SQIVND in the germline V gene (reference sequence). The CDR3 consists of 15 residues. Trimming took 7 bases from V and 4 from J, leaving 18 bases between them. This entry is derived from a study of graft-versus-host responses after intestinal transplantation. As for the study in general: Those transplanted obtained multivisceral, liver-intestinal, or isolated intestinal grafts. Recipients across the board were started on anti-thymocyte globulin induction, then kept on tacrolimus and steroids for about three years.

Clones were read by immunoSEQ multiplex PCR, and TCRdb kept only the in-frame ones, dropping some. This sample has more than 80,000 clones; about 85% occur once, and the top ten carry around 0.3%. Sequenced material: unstimulated CD4+ T cells sorted from spleen or lymph node cells, taken before transplant. This receptor was taken from a human donor who was the organ donor for an intestinal transplant. The gene calls are TRBV19 and TRBJ2-3; possible D gene TRBD2, 6 bases. The CDR3 region is CASKVGTHYPDTQYF. The CDR3 coding sequence is TGTGCCAGTAAGGTCGGGACTCACTACCCAGATACGCAGTATTTT.